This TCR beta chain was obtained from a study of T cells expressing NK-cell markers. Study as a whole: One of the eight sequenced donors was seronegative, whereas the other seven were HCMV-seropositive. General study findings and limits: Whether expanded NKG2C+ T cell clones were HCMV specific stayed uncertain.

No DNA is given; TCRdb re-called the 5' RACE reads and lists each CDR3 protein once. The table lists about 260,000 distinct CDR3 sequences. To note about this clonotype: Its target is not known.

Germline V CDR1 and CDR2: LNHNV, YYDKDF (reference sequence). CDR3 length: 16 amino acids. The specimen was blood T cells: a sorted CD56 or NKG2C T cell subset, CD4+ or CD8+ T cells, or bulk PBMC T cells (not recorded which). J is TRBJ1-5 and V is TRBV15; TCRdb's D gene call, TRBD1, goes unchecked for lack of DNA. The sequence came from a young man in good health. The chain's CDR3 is CATSRGPDRVGQPQHF.